This TCR beta chain is from a study of blood T cell repertoires in COVID-19. Study-level information: There were acute and convalescent COVID-19 samples, and they came from the United States, Italy and Spain. Sources were T cells, B-cell-depleted T cells, or PBMCs; the material itself was cDNA or gDNA.

Germline V CDR1 and CDR2: SGDLS, YYNGEE. The CDR3 contains 15 residues. J was trimmed by 6 bases and V by 5 bases; bases with no gene match: 8. This clone was detected once. In the original workflow: Amplification from reference gene primers served as the basis for estimated nucleated cell counts. Measured with immunoSEQ multiplex PCR; TCRdb has only the in-frame clones, and not every one. From that table come the V and J calls and clone size; the DNA was used to work out D and trimming. Counted here are roughly 34,000 clones, about 90% occurring once; the ten biggest clones make up approximately 19%.

Sequenced: peripheral blood. This clonotype was obtained from an older man with acute or convalescent COVID-19. The V and J genes are TRBV9 and TRBJ2-2, with 9 bases matching TRBD2. The CDR3 here is CASRPSGDRAGELFF. In nucleotides, the CDR3 is TGTGCCAGCAGACCTAGCGGGGACCGCGCCGGGGAGCTGTTTTTT.